These 21 T cell receptor beta chains originate from one sample sequenced in a study of T cell clones after liver transplantation. Profiling relied on immunoSEQ multiplex PCR, and the TCRdb table lists in-frame clones only, not all of them. The sample holds tens of thousands of clones, around four fifths seen once. The specimen comprised CD4+ T cells from blood, sampled 45 to 46 months after liver transplant. The receptors come from a human patient who received a liver transplant. The T cells may partly be graft donor cells.

CDR3: CASGTGFFLNTEAFF. CDR3 DNA: TGTGCCAGCGGCACGGGATTCTTTTTAAACACTGAAGCTTTCTTT. V and J are TRBV7-2 and TRBJ1-1, with D hard to call. The CDR3 totals 15 residues. Germline lookup yields CDR1 SGHTA and CDR2 FQGNSA. V was shortened by 8 bases and J by 2 bases, with 18 bases between the two germline ends.

This clone was seen only a few times. CDR3 region: CASSVVGGADDNEQFF. Written as DNA, the CDR3 is TGTGCCAGCAGCGTAGTTGGGGGGGCTGACGACAATGAGCAGTTCTTC. The chain links TRBV9 to TRBJ2-1; a weak D match, TRBD2 (7 bases). The CDR3 consists of 16 residues. V was clipped by 0 bases and J by 5 bases, with 15 bases between them. The germline V gene encodes CDR1 SGDLS and CDR2 YYNGEE.

The chain combines TRBV5-4 with TRBJ2-2; TRBD2 might be the D (6 bases). Germline V CDR1 and CDR2: SGHNT, YYREEE (reference sequence). Trimming took off 4 bases at V and 2 bases at J, with 12 bases between the two ends. The CDR3 runs to 15 residues. The CDR3 protein is CASSPRELNTGELFF. CDR3 DNA sequence: TGTGCCAGCAGCCCCCGGGAGCTCAACACCGGGGAGCTGTTTTTT.

The sample holds a few counts of this clone. The J gene is TRBJ2-7, the V gene TRBV6-1; 8 bases are shared with TRBD1. CDR3 length equals 14 residues. J was trimmed by 4 bases and V by 10 bases; bases with no gene match: 12. The germline gives CDR1 MNHNS, CDR2 SASEGT. Here the CDR3 reads CAIARGQGVYEQYF. The CDR3 coding sequence is TGTGCCATCGCGCGTGGACAGGGAGTGTACGAGCAGTACTTC.

The V and J genes are TRBV4-1 and TRBJ2-1; 15 bases agree with TRBD2. Germline lookup yields CDR1 MGHRA and CDR2 YSYEKL. The length of the CDR3 is 17 residues. The V gene end was trimmed by 0 bases and the J gene end by 9 bases; junction bases not matched to a gene: 6. The CDR3 bases are TGCGCCAGCAGCCAAGATCCCGGACTAGCGGGAGGGGCTGAGCAGTTCTTC. Its translation: CASSQDPGLAGGAEQFF.

This clone was counted once. The chain recombines TRBV7-7 with TRBJ2-1, with D perhaps being TRBD1 or TRBD2 (5 bases each). CDR1 and CDR2 from the germline V gene are SSHAT and FNYEAQ (reference sequence). The CDR3 is made up of 17 amino acids. V gave up 7 bases and J gave up 0 bases, with 19 bases separating them. Here the CDR3 reads CASTSEGPTTSYNEQFF. The CDR3 DNA reads as TGTGCCAGCACCTCCGAGGGGCCCACCACCTCCTACAATGAGCAGTTCTTC.

The chain has TRBV19 and TRBJ2-7; D possibly corresponds to TRBD1 (7 bases). Trimming took off 3 bases at V and 6 bases at J, with 18 bases between the two ends. Germline lookup yields CDR1 LNHDA and CDR2 SQIVND (reference sequence). The CDR3 covers 15 residues. In DNA, the CDR3 is TGTGCCAGTAGTATTTCGGGCAGGGGGGTAAGCGAGCAGTACTTC. It translates to CASSISGRGVSEQYF.

J is TRBJ1-2 and V is TRBV7-3; D is unclear. This CDR3 is 14 amino acids long. Germline V lookup: CDR1 SGHTA, CDR2 FQGTGA. Trimming pared 2 bases from V and 0 bases from J, leaving 7 bases between. CDR3 amino acids: CASSLETTNYGYTF. The CDR3 DNA follows: TGTGCCAGCAGCTTAGAGACAACTAACTATGGCTACACCTTC.

This clone was observed a handful of times. As DNA, the CDR3 is TGTGCCAGCACCTCGGGTGGGACGGCAAAGGGGTATGGCTACACCTTC. Its protein product is CASTSGGTAKGYGYTF. The rearrangement links TRBV2 to TRBJ1-2; TRBD1 might be the D (5 bases). The CDR3 is 16 residues long. Trimming cost V 7 bases and J 5 bases, with 23 bases left between them. The germline gives CDR1 SNHLY, CDR2 FYNNEI.

This chain uses TRBV30 with TRBJ2-3, with D tentatively TRBD1 (6 bases). Germline CDR1 reads GTSNPN; CDR2 reads SVGIG (reference sequence). The V and J ends lost 2 bases and 3 bases respectively, with 9 bases between them. This CDR3 is 13 amino acids long. The CDR3 nucleotides are TGTGCCTGGAGTTGGGGGCTGACAGATACGCAGTATTTT. Translating it yields CAWSWGLTDTQYF.

The rearrangement links TRBV5-4 to TRBJ1-5; the D is unclear. The length of the CDR3 is 13 residues. Trimming pared 0 bases from V and 9 bases from J, leaving 10 bases between. CDR1 is SGHNT and CDR2 is YYREEE in the germline V gene (reference sequence). CDR3 amino acids: CASSLGSGGPQHF. The CDR3 DNA reads TGTGCCAGCAGCTTGGGATCCGGTGGGCCCCAGCATTTT.

The V call is TRBV9, the J call TRBJ1-3; no reliable D call. The CDR3 is made up of 15 amino acids. Trimming removed 6 bases at V and 0 bases at J, with 13 bases between. Germline assignment: CDR1 SGDLS and CDR2 YYNGEE. The CDR3 region is CASTDSSSSGNTIYF. DNA of the CDR3: TGTGCCAGCACCGACTCGAGCAGCTCTGGAAACACCATATATTTT.

In its sample, this clone was seen once. The chain couples TRBV19 to TRBJ1-2; unclear D gene. V shed 10 bases and J shed 4 bases, with 16 bases lying between them. In germline, CDR1 is LNHDA, CDR2 SQIVND (reference sequence). The CDR3 sequence is 13 residues long. This CDR3 reads CAILNSHGYGYTF. The CDR3 nucleotides are TGTGCCATTCTAAACTCACACGGCTATGGCTACACCTTC.

V usage is TRBV27 and J usage is TRBJ2-7, with D possibly matching TRBD1 (5 bases). Trimming took 6 bases from V and 2 from J, leaving 14 bases between them. This CDR3 has 14 residues. Germline V gene lookup returns CDR1 MNHEY and CDR2 SMNVEV (reference sequence). The chain's CDR3 is CASRRQSSTYEQYF. The CDR3 nucleotides read TGTGCCAGCAGGAGACAGTCCTCTACCTACGAGCAGTACTTC.

By share, this clone ranks as medium-sized. The V call is TRBV5-1, the J call TRBJ2-7; 8 bases align to TRBD2. Germline values: CDR1 SGHRS, CDR2 YFSETQ. This CDR3 spans 15 amino acids. V dropped 3 bases and J dropped 2; count of bases not matched to a gene: 7. The CDR3 here is CASSSGGGLAYEQYF. The CDR3 region has the DNA TGCGCCAGCAGCTCCGGGGGGGGACTCGCCTACGAGCAGTACTTC.

V gene TRBV2 combines with J gene TRBJ2-1; D may be TRBD2 (5 bases). The V end lost 3 bases, the J end lost 10 bases, and 13 bases lay between the germline ends. The germline V gene encodes CDR1 SNHLY and CDR2 FYNNEI. The CDR3 has 13 residues. The CDR3 DNA follows: TGTGCCAGCAGTGATTCCCCTCCGGGGGAGCAGTTCTTC. It specifies CASSDSPPGEQFF.

V usage is TRBV7-9 and J usage is TRBJ1-5; D might be TRBD1 (5 bases). The CDR3 has 14 amino acids. Per the germline V gene, CDR1 is SEHNR and CDR2 is FQNEAQ (reference sequence). V was clipped by 1 base and J by 7 bases, with 11 bases between them. The CDR3 nucleotides read TGTGCCAGCAGCTTAGTGGGGGTTGGACAGCCCCAGCATTTT. Its translation is CASSLVGVGQPQHF.

The rearrangement links TRBV28 to TRBJ1-2; 7 bases are a match to TRBD1. CDR1 MDHEN and CDR2 SYDVKM come from the germline V gene. The CDR3 extends over 17 amino acids. The V segment lost 4 bases and the J segment 0 bases; nucleotides outside the gene matches: 11. The CDR3 loop reads CASSSPSGGQTNYGYTF. The CDR3 coding sequence is TGTGCCAGCAGTTCGCCTTCAGGGGGGCAGACTAACTATGGCTACACCTTC.

The CDR3 loop is CASSPLTSGSLNEQFF. CDR3 in DNA: TGTGCCAGCTCACCCCTGACTAGCGGGAGCTTAAATGAGCAGTTCTTC. V is TRBV18 and J is TRBJ2-1; 12 nucleotides align to TRBD2. With V trimmed by 3 bases and J by 7 bases, 7 bases remained unmatched. From germline, CDR1 is KGHSH and CDR2 LQKENI. This CDR3 spans 16 amino acids. Combining the CDR3 with reference TRBV18 and TRBJ2-1 gives the whole variable domain NAGVMQNPRHLVRRRGQEARLRCSPMKGHSHVYWYRQLPEEGLKFMVYLQKENIIDESGMPKERFSAEFPKEGPSILRIQQVVRGDSAAYFCASSPLTSGSLNEQFFGPGTRLTVL.

The rearrangement uses TRBV5-1 and TRBJ2-7; tentatively, D is TRBD2 (6 bases). Per the germline V gene, CDR1 is SGHRS and CDR2 is YFSETQ. V lost 0 bases and J 6 bases, leaving 10 bases between the germline ends. CDR3 length: 13 residues. CDR3 sequence: CASSLVQGGEQYF. CDR3 DNA sequence: TGCGCCAGCAGCTTGGTTCAGGGAGGCGAGCAGTACTTC.

The chain couples TRBV7-9 to TRBJ2-1; 10 nucleotides agree with TRBD1. CDR3 size: 14 residues. CDR1 and CDR2 (germline): SEHNR, FQNEAQ (reference sequence). The V segment lost 7 bases and the J segment 2 bases; nucleotides outside the gene matches: 2. The CDR3 loop reads CASIGTGAYNEQFF. The CDR3 bases are TGTGCCAGCATCGGGACAGGGGCCTACAATGAGCAGTTCTTC.